What follows are 9 T cell receptor beta chains derived from one specimen sequenced in a study of cytomegalovirus exposure and HLA in healthy donors. The table came from immunoSEQ multiplex PCR; TCRdb's copy has only in-frame clones and leaves some out. The sample includes roughly 100,000 clones, approximately 95% of them seen just once. What was sequenced was PBMCs. The receptor set was obtained from a woman aged 18 to 35 in good health and CMV-seronegative.

The chain is built from TRBV9 and TRBJ1-2; D perhaps matches TRBD1 (5 bases). Germline V gives CDR1 SGDLS, CDR2 YYNGEE. There are 14 residues in the CDR3. The germline V and J ends were trimmed by 3 bases and 4 bases, with 13 bases remaining between them. CDR3 sequence reads: CASSARGDGYGYTF. CDR3 DNA: TGTGCCAGCAGCGCTCGGGGGGACGGCTATGGCTACACCTTC.

This clone was detected once. The CDR3 nucleotides read TGTGCCAGCAGCAACATACCAGGGGGCGGAGACACTGAAGCTTTCTTT. It codes for CASSNIPGGGDTEAFF. V and J are TRBV7-9 and TRBJ1-1; 8 bases match TRBD1. Germline V gene sequence: CDR1 SEHNR, CDR2 FQNEAQ (reference sequence). This CDR3 is built from 16 residues. V dropped 5 bases and J dropped 3; count of bases not matched to a gene: 11.

This clone was recorded only once. This chain uses TRBV30 with TRBJ1-2; D not resolved. Deletions cut 0 bases from V and 1 base from J, with 9 bases between. Germline CDR1 reads GTSNPN; CDR2 reads SVGIG (reference sequence). This CDR3 contains 14 residues. DNA for the CDR3: TGTGCCTGGAGTGTACTGGAGTTTAACTATGGCTACACCTTC. Translated, it gives CAWSVLEFNYGYTF. Drawing the rest from reference TRBV30 and TRBJ1-2, the complete variable domain is SQTIHQWPATLVQPVGSPLSLECTVEGTSNPNLYWYRQAAGRGLQLLFYSVGIGQISSEVPQNLSASRPQDRQFILSSKKLLLSDSGFYLCAWSVLEFNYGYTFGSGTRLTVV.

This chain uses TRBV10-3 with TRBJ2-1; a weak D match, TRBD2 (6 bases). The CDR3 sequence is 15 residues long. The V and J ends lost 4 bases and 6 bases respectively, with 16 bases between them. The V gene's germline CDR1 is ENHRY and CDR2 SYGVKD. The CDR3 region is CAISGGGGRLNEQFF. The CDR3 nucleotides read TGTGCCATCAGTGGGGGTGGAGGGAGGCTCAATGAGCAGTTCTTC.

The CDR3 reads CAGGGQGQNIQYF. CDR3 coding DNA: TGTGCCGGGGGGGGACAGGGGCAAAACATTCAGTACTTC. The chain carries TRBV5-4 and TRBJ2-4, with 10 bases lining up with TRBD1. The CDR3 consists of 13 residues. The germline gives CDR1 SGHNT, CDR2 YYREEE (reference sequence). V trimming: 10 bases; J trimming: 5 bases; junction bases outside the gene matches: 6.

Details on this clone: This specimen includes other DNA sequences encoding the same CDR3. The genes are TRBV29-1 and TRBJ1-5; TRBD1 aligns across 8 bases. The V gene's germline CDR1 is SQVTM and CDR2 ANQGSEA. The J segment lost 7 bases and the V segment lost 6 bases, leaving 8 bases of the junction unmatched. This CDR3 spans 13 amino acids. CDR3 in amino acids: CSVAGGGGQPQHF. CDR3 in DNA: TGCAGCGTGGCAGGGGGCGGTGGGCAGCCCCAGCATTTT.

The CDR3 DNA sequence: TGTGCCAGCAGTTTTGGGGGGGGAATCAGGCCCCAGCATTTT. The encoded protein is CASSFGGGIRPQHF. The rearrangement links TRBV27 to TRBJ1-5; maybe TRBD1 (5 bases). Germline lookup yields CDR1 MNHEY and CDR2 SMNVEV (reference sequence). V was pared by 3 bases and J by 9 bases, with 15 bases between. The CDR3 runs 14 residues.

The chain couples TRBV25-1 to TRBJ2-7, with D possibly being TRBD2 (7 bases). Germline V CDR1 and CDR2: MGHDK, SYGVNS. Trimming cost V 4 bases and J 0 bases, with 10 bases left between them. The CDR3 covers 14 residues. CDR3 sequence reads: CASSVRGGSYEQYF. CDR3 DNA sequence: TGTGCCAGCAGTGTGAGGGGGGGCTCCTACGAGCAGTACTTC.

This chain connects TRBV5-8 to TRBJ2-1; 9 nucleotides line up with TRBD2. This CDR3 has 15 residues. Looked up from germline, CDR1 is SGHTS and CDR2 is YDEGEE. Trimming took 7 bases from V and 7 from J; bases not matched to a gene: 12. In DNA, the CDR3 is TGTGCCAGCTCCCCGACGGCGGGGGGGCATAATGAGCAGTTCTTC. Its translation is CASSPTAGGHNEQFF.